The present TCR beta chain was sequenced within a study of shared clonotypes between healthy human individuals. This clone has a single count. V lost 1 base and J lost 8, with 11 bases in between. The CDR3 runs 13 residues. CDR1 is LNHNV and CDR2 is YYDKDF in the germline V gene (reference sequence). Sequencing used immunoSEQ multiplex PCR; TCRdb keeps in-frame clones, though not all of them. The repertoire holds roughly 450,000 clones, with more than 65% as singletons. Sequencing was carried out using PBMCs. The rearrangement joins TRBV15 to TRBJ1-2; D might be TRBD1 (6 bases). This clonotype originated in a woman aged 40 to 55 in good health. Some clones in this sample may be carry-over from other donors' samples. The CDR3 here is CATSRGAGDGYTF. DNA of the CDR3: TGTGCCACCAGCAGAGGAGCAGGGGACGGCTACACCTTC.